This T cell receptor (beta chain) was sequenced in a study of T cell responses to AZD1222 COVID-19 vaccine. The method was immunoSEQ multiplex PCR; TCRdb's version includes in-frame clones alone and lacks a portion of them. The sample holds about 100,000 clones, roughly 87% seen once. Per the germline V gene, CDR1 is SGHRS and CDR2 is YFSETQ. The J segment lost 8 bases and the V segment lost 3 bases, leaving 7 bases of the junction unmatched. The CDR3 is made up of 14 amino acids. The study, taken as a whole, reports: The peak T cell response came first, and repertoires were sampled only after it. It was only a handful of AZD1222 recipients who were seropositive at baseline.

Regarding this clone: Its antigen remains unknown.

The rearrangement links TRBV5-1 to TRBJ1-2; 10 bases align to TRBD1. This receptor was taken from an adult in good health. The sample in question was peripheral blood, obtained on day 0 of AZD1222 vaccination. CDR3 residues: CASSSGQGGVGYTF. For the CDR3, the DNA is TGCGCCAGCAGCTCTGGACAGGGGGGTGTCGGCTACACCTTC.